This T cell receptor (beta chain) originates from a study of T cell responses to AZD1222 COVID-19 vaccine. The method was immunoSEQ multiplex PCR; TCRdb's version includes in-frame clones alone and lacks a portion of them. The sample has about 120,000 clones, approximately 92% seen once. This CDR3 spans 16 amino acids. CDR1 LNHDA and CDR2 SQIVND come from the germline V gene (reference sequence). J gave up 0 bases and V 4 bases, and 5 bases lay outside the gene matches. The source is an adult who received the MenACWY meningococcal vaccine as a control. The rearrangement joins TRBV19 to TRBJ2-1, with 8 bases that match TRBD2. The source material was peripheral blood, sampled 28 days after the second dose of the MenACWY control vaccine. The chain's CDR3 is CASSKILADSYNEQFF. The CDR3 DNA reads as TGTGCCAGTAGTAAGATACTAGCGGACTCCTACAATGAGCAGTTCTTC.